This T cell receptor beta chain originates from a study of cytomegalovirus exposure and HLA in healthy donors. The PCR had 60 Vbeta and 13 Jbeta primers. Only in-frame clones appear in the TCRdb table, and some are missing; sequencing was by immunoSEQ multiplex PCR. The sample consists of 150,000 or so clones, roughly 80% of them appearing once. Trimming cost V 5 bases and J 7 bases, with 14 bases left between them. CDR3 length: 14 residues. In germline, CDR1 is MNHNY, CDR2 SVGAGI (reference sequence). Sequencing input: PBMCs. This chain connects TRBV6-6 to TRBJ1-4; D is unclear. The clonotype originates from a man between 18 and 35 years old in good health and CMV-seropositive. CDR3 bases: TGTGCCAGCAGTCCTCGGGAGGGTGGTGAAAAACTGTTTTTT. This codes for CASSPREGGEKLFF.